A single sample gave rise to the 16 T cell receptor beta chains below, sequenced in a study of blood T cells in healthy people across ages. Primers used in a second PCR of about 6 to 11 cycles were a sample-barcoded 5' primer and a J-beta primer mix. TCRdb reprocessed the 5' RACE reads with MiXCR, giving one entry per CDR3 protein. The table includes about 830,000 distinct CDR3 sequences, 60% to 80% detected once. Sequenced input: blood. The source is a man aged 30 to 45 in good health.

For this clonotype: Germline is not matched at one junction end, which may reflect a read error. The chain has TRBV7-2 and TRBJ2-6, with TRBD2 as a possible D gene (6 bases). CDR3 size: 16 residues. Looked up from germline, CDR1 is SGHTA and CDR2 is FQGNSA. CDR3 DNA: TGTGCCAGCAGCAAAGTAGGAGGGGCTGGGGCCAACGTCCTGATTTTC. Protein: CASSKVGGAGANVLIF.

This clonotype was detected once. The V and J genes are TRBV9 and TRBJ2-6; D gene ambiguous. Germline CDR1 SGDLS, CDR2 YYNGEE. Trimming took 7 bases from V and 0 from J, leaving 8 bases between them. CDR3 length: 14 amino acids. The CDR3 DNA follows: TGTGCCAGCGAAAAAGACTCTGGGGCCAACGTCCTGACTTTC. It encodes CASEKDSGANVLTF.

This clonotype was counted only a few times. The V gene is TRBV20-1, the J gene TRBJ2-5; D is unclear. Germline V gene lookup returns CDR1 DFQATT and CDR2 SNEGSKA (reference sequence). CDR3 length: 13 amino acids. V was clipped by 6 bases and J by 5 bases, with 16 bases between them. The CDR3 spells CSAVGWGSETQYF. In nucleotides, the CDR3 is TGCAGTGCCGTAGGGTGGGGATCGGAGACCCAGTACTTC.

Notes on this clonotype: In this CDR3 the conserved last residue, phenylalanine or tryptophan, is missing, so a read error is likely. The gene calls are TRBV7-9 and TRBJ2-3; D remains unclear. Trimming stripped 0 bases from V and 4 bases from J, with 5 bases between. Germline V CDR1 and CDR2: SEHNR, FQNEAQ (reference sequence). This CDR3 contains 13 residues. The CDR3 sequence: CASSLAIADTQYL. DNA of the CDR3: TGTGCCAGCAGCTTAGCGATCGCAGATACGCAGTATCTT.

The rearrangement links TRBV10-3 to TRBJ2-6; possibly TRBD2 for D (5 bases). CDR3 length: 16 amino acids. The germline V gene encodes CDR1 ENHRY and CDR2 SYGVKD. Trimming removed 7 bases at V and 0 bases at J, with 13 bases between. The CDR3 region is CAIKDLRGSGANVLTF. Here the CDR3 DNA reads TGTGCCATCAAGGACCTACGGGGCTCTGGGGCCAACGTCCTGACTTTC.

The chain is built from TRBV6-5 and TRBJ1-1; 8 bases align to TRBD1. The V and J ends lost 0 bases and 3 bases, in that order; junction bases with no gene match: 12. Germline V gene lookup returns CDR1 MNHEY and CDR2 SVGAGI. The CDR3 extends over 18 amino acids. The CDR3 DNA sequence: TGTGCCAGCAGTTACTCGCTCGGACAGGGAGTAGGGGACACTGAAGCTTTCTTT. It encodes CASSYSLGQGVGDTEAFF.

The J gene is TRBJ2-5, the V gene TRBV5-5, with 8 positions matching TRBD1. The CDR3 runs to 13 residues. The ends lost 5 bases at V and 4 bases at J; junction bases unmatched: 4. Germline V gene data show CDR1 as SGHKS and CDR2 as YYEKEE (reference sequence). This CDR3 reads CASSPQGAETQYF. For the CDR3, the DNA is TGTGCCAGCAGTCCCCAGGGGGCAGAGACCCAGTACTTC. Supplemented by reference TRBV5-5 and TRBJ2-5, the full variable domain reads DAGVTQSPTHLIKTRGQQVTLRCSPISGHKSVSWYQQVLGQGPQFIFQYYEKEERGRGNFPDRFSARQFPNYSSELNVNALLLGDSALYLCASSPQGAETQYFGPGTRLLVL.

The V call is TRBV10-3, the J call TRBJ2-1; D may be TRBD1 or TRBD2 (5 bases each). The germline V and J ends were trimmed by 5 bases and 8 bases, with 13 bases remaining between them. CDR3 length equals 13 residues. CDR1 is ENHRY, CDR2 SYGVKD, per germline. CDR3 amino acids: CAISPLGGDEQFF. The DNA of the CDR3 is TGTGCCATCAGTCCCCTTGGGGGAGATGAGCAGTTCTTC.

This clonotype was recorded a few times. The chain joins TRBV2 to TRBJ2-7, with TRBD2 matching over 10 bases. CDR1 is SNHLY, CDR2 FYNNEI, per germline. V shed 7 bases, J shed 6 bases, and the junction held 6 bases outside the gene matches. The CDR3 sequence is 13 residues long. CDR3 bases: TGTGCCAGCACGGGACTAGCGAAAGGCGAGCAGTACTTC. Its translation is CASTGLAKGEQYF.

This chain joins TRBV28 and TRBJ1-2; possibly TRBD1 for D (5 bases). This CDR3 has 16 residues. The germline V gene encodes CDR1 MDHEN and CDR2 SYDVKM. Trimming cost V 5 bases and J 4 bases, with 20 bases left between them. The CDR3 DNA reads TGTGCCAGCAGTGGTTTGGTTGCAGGGCTTGGCTATGGCTACACCTTC. This encodes CASSGLVAGLGYGYTF.

This clonotype has more than one count but fewer than ten. The chain's CDR3 is CASSQGQGASMNTEAFF. CDR3 coding DNA: TGTGCCAGCAGCCAGGGACAGGGGGCCAGTATGAACACTGAAGCTTTCTTT. The chain employs TRBV7-9 and TRBJ1-1; 12 positions match TRBD1. This CDR3 has 17 residues. From germline, CDR1 is SEHNR and CDR2 FQNEAQ (reference sequence). V gave up 5 bases and J gave up 0 bases; unmatched junction bases: 7.

The J gene is TRBJ1-2, the V gene TRBV12-3 or TRBV12-4; D not resolved. Trimming removed 5 bases at V and 11 bases at J, with 21 bases between. The CDR3 sequence is 14 residues long. DNA of the CDR3: TGTGCCAGCAGTGACCCCGGGAGATCCGCCCGGTACACCTTC. As protein: CASSDPGRSARYTF.

The chain combines TRBV5-1 with TRBJ2-3; the D gene is possibly TRBD2 (5 bases). The CDR3 loop spans 15 amino acids. Between the trimmed V and J ends, which lost 0 bases and 6 bases, there was a span of 14 bases. The germline V gene has CDR1 SGHRS and CDR2 YFSETQ. The CDR3 DNA reads as TGCGCCAGCAGCTTGGCCAGGACTCCGAGGGATACGCAGTATTTT. Translating it yields CASSLARTPRDTQYF.

The rearrangement joins TRBV6-2 or TRBV6-3 to TRBJ1-4; D is perhaps TRBD1 (6 bases). The V end was cut by 2 bases, the J end by 7 bases, with 14 bases between. This CDR3 is 15 amino acids long. Germline V gives CDR1 MNHEY, CDR2 SVGEGT. The CDR3 loop reads CASSYIGGRSEKLFF. In nucleotides, the CDR3 is TGTGCCAGCAGTTACATCGGGGGCAGGAGTGAAAAACTGTTTTTT.

The V and J genes are TRBV4-3 and TRBJ1-2; 9 bases are shared with TRBD1. This CDR3 comprises 16 residues. The germline V gene encodes CDR1 LGHNA and CDR2 YSLEER. With 1 base clipped from V and 0 bases from J, the junction kept 3 bases outside the gene matches. The CDR3 is CASSQGTGEANYGYTF. CDR3 coding DNA: TGCGCCAGCAGCCAAGGGACAGGGGAAGCTAACTATGGCTACACCTTC.

This clonotype was recorded a few times. V gene TRBV7-2 combines with J gene TRBJ2-1, with D possibly matching TRBD1 (5 bases). Germline CDR1 reads SGHTA; CDR2 reads FQGNSA. The CDR3 loop spans 14 amino acids. Trimming left V 3 bases short and J 8 bases short, with 14 bases between. In nucleotides, the CDR3 is TGTGCCAGCAGCTTTGGCAGGGTTTACGATGAGCAGTTCTTC. It specifies CASSFGRVYDEQFF.